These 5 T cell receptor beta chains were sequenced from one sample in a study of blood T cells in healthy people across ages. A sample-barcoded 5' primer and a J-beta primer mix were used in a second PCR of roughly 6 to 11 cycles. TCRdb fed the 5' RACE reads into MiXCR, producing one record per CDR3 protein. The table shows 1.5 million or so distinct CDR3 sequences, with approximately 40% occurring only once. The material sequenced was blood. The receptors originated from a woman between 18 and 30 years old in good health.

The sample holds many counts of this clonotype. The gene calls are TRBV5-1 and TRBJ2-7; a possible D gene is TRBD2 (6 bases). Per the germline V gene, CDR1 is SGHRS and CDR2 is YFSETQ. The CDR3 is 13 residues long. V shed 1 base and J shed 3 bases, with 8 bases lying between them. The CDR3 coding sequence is TGCGCCAGCAGCTTGTTGACTAGCTACGAGCAGTACTTC. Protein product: CASSLLTSYEQYF.

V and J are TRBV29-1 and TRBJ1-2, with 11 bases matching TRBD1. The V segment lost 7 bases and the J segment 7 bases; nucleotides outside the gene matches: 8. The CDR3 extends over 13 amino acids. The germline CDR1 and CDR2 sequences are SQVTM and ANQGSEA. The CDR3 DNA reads TGCAGCGCCGCGGGACAGGGGGAGGGTGGCTACACCTTC. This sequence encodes CSAAGQGEGGYTF. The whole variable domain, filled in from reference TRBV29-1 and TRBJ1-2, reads SAVISQKPSRDICQRGTSLTIQCQVDSQVTMMFWYRQQPGQSLTLIATANQGSEATYESGFVIDKFPISRPNLTFSTLTVSNMSPEDSSIYLCSAAGQGEGGYTFGSGTRLTVV.

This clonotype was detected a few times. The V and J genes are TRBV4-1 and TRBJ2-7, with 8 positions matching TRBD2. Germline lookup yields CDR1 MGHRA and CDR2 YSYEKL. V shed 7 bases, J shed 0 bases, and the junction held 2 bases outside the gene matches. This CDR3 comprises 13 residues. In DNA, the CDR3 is TGCGCCAGCAAACTAGCGGACTCCTACGAGCAGTACTTC. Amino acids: CASKLADSYEQYF.

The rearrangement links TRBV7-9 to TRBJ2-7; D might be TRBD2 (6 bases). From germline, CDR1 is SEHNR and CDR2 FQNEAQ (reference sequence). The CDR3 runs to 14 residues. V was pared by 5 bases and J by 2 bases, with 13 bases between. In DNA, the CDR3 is TGTGCCAGCAGCCCCAGGACTAACCCCTACGAGCAGTACTTC. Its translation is CASSPRTNPYEQYF. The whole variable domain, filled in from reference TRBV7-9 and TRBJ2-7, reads DTGVSQNPRHKITKRGQNVTFRCDPISEHNRLYWYRQTLGQGPEFLTYFQNEAQLEKSRLLSDRFSAERPKGSFSTLEIQRTEQGDSAMYLCASSPRTNPYEQYFGPGTRLTVT.

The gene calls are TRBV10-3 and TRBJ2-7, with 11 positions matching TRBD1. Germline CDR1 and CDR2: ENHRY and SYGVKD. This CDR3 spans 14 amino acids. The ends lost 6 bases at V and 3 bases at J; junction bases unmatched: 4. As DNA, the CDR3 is TGTGCCATCAGGCCCGGGACAGGGGGCTACGAGCAGTACTTC. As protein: CAIRPGTGGYEQYF.